This T cell receptor beta chain was obtained from a study of blood T cells in healthy people across ages. The wider study: Template switching picked up about one barcoded beta molecule for each two T cells.

The CDR3 contains 14 residues. The germline V gene encodes CDR1 DFQATT and CDR2 SNEGSKA (reference sequence). Trimming removed 3 bases at V and 2 bases at J, with 14 bases between. A second PCR, run for 7 to 11 cycles, used a sample-barcoded 5' primer plus a J-beta primer mix. Through a template-switch adaptor with 12 random nucleotides, each cDNA molecule received a tag. TCRdb reprocessed the 5' RACE reads via MiXCR and lists one record per CDR3 protein. The sample records about 1.8 million distinct CDR3 sequences, around half being singletons. All donors came from Russia, were Caucasian and healthy, and spanned ages roughly 6 to 95.

The chain couples TRBV20-1 to TRBJ2-7; D unresolved. The origin of this receptor is a woman in her forties in good health. Sequenced material: blood. As DNA, the CDR3 is TGCAGTGCTAGTCTCAGACCAGGAGCCTACGAGCAGTACTTC. Its translation: CSASLRPGAYEQYF.